This T cell receptor (beta chain) was sequenced in a study of cytomegalovirus exposure and HLA in healthy donors. In the PCR, 60 Vbeta and 13 Jbeta primers were used. Data came from immunoSEQ multiplex PCR; TCRdb stores just in-frame clones and leaves some out. Of 160,000 or so clones in the sample, approximately 80% were seen once. CDR1 is MNHNS, CDR2 SASEGT, per germline. With 9 bases removed from V and 4 bases from J, the gap between germline ends came to 10 bases. The CDR3 has 12 amino acids. Sample: PBMCs. The sequence came from a man between 25 and 39 years old in good health and CMV-seropositive. The chain joins TRBV6-1 to TRBJ1-5; tentative D call: TRBD1 (5 bases). CDR3: CASGQANQPQHF. CDR3 nucleotides: TGTGCCAGTGGACAAGCAAATCAGCCCCAGCATTTT.